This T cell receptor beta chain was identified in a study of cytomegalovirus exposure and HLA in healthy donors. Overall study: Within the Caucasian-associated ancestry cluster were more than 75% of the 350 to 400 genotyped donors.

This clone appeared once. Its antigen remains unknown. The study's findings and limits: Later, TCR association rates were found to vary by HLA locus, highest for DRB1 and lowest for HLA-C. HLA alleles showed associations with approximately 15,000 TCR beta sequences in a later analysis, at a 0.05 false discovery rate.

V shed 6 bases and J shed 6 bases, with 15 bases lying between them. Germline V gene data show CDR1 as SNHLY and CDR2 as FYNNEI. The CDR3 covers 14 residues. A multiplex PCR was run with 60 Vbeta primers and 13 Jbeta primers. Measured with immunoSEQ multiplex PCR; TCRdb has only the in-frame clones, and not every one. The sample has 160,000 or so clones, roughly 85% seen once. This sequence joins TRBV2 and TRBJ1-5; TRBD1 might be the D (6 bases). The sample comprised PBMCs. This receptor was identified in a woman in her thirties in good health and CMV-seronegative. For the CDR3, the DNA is TGTGCCAGCAGCCGGACAGTCTTCGGTCAGCCCCAGCATTTT. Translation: CASSRTVFGQPQHF.